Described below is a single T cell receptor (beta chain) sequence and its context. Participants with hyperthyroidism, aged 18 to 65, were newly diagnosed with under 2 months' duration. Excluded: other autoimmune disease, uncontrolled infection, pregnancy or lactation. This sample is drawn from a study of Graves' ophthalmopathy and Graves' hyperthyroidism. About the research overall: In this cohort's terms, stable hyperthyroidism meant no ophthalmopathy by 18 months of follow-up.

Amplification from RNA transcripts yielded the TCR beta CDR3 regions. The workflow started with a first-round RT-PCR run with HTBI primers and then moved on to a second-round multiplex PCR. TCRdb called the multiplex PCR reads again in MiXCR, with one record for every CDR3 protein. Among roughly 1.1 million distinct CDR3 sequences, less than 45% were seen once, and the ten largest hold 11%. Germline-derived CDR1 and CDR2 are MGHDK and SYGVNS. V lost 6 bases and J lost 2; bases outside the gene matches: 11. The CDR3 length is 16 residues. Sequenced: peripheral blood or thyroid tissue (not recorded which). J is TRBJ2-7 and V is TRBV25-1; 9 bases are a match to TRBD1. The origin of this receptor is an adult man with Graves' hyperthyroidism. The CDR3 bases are TGTGCCAGCAGCGACCGGGACAGGGCAAGGGCCTACGAGCAGTACTTC. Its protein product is CASSDRDRARAYEQYF.